This is a list of T cell receptor beta chains from one sample in a study of tumor-infiltrating lymphocytes in localized non-small cell lung cancer. TCRdb's copy holds only in-frame clones and misses some; the assay was immunoSEQ multiplex PCR. The repertoire holds over 10,000 clones, around four fifths seen once, with over 11% in the top ten. Sequencing was performed on uninvolved lung tissue not adjacent to the tumor. The receptors here all came from a human donor with non-small cell lung cancer. The CDR3 runs from the conserved cysteine through the conserved F or W. The D gene is left open where the match is weak. Clone size is stated in some rows and not others, as once, few, many or a class when expanded.

j_call d_call cdr3_length v_call clone_size cdr3_aa cdr3_nt
TRBJ1-6 TRBD1 16 TRBV6-5 - CASSSRDRGHNSPLHF TGTGCCAGCAGTTCAAGAGACAGGGGACATAATTCACCCCTCCACTTT
TRBJ2-7 TRBD1 14 TRBV6-5 medium-sized CASSRTGGTYEQYF TGTGCCAGCAGTCGAACAGGGGGAACCTACGAGCAGTACTTC
TRBJ1-3 TRBD1 16 TRBV30 - CAWSVAGGSPGNTIYF TGTGCCTGGAGTGTTGCAGGGGGCTCGCCGGGAAACACCATATATTTT
TRBJ2-7 - 12 TRBV11-2 - CASSLSSGEQYF TGTGCCAGCAGCTTATCTTCAGGGGAGCAGTACTTC
TRBJ2-2 TRBD2 14 TRBV7-2 few CASSTTRGVGELFF TGTGCCAGCAGTACTACACGGGGGGTCGGGGAGCTGTTTTTT
TRBJ2-7 - 16 TRBV11-2 - CASSAQTRSVSYEQYF TGTGCCAGCAGCGCTCAGACACGGTCCGTTTCTTACGAGCAGTACTTC
TRBJ1-4 - 16 TRBV6-6 - CASSTDRFATNEKLFF TGTGCCAGCAGTACCGACAGGTTTGCAACTAATGAAAAACTGTTTTTT
TRBJ2-7 TRBD2 15 TRBV11-1 - CASSLAPSGSYEQYF TGTGCCAGCAGCTTAGCGCCTAGCGGGAGCTACGAGCAGTACTTC
TRBJ2-3 - 15 TRBV7-2 - CASSLNGGGTDTQYF TGTGCCAGCAGCTTAAATGGGGGTGGCACAGATACGCAGTATTTT
TRBJ2-7 - 15 TRBV4-1 - CASSQEFTDDYEQYF TGCGCCAGCAGCCAAGAGTTTACCGATGACTACGAGCAGTACTTC
TRBJ1-1 - 14 TRBV15 once CATSRDRSGTEAFF TGTGCCACCAGCCGCGACAGGAGCGGAACTGAAGCTTTCTTT
TRBJ2-7 - 10 TRBV2 - CASMRVEQYF TGTGCCAGCATGCGAGTCGAGCAGTACTTC
TRBJ2-1 - 15 TRBV29-1 - CSVEGESSSYNEQFF TGCAGCGTTGAGGGGGAATCGAGCTCCTACAATGAGCAGTTCTTC
TRBJ2-1 TRBD2 13 TRBV7-9 - CASSSSGHNEQFF TGTGCCAGCAGCTCTAGCGGTCACAATGAGCAGTTCTTC
TRBJ1-1 - 16 TRBV15 few CATSLPRPGMNTEAFF TGTGCCACCAGCCTCCCCCGCCCGGGGATGAACACTGAAGCTTTCTTT
TRBJ1-6 - 13 TRBV29-1 - CSVSTGNNSPLHF TGCAGCGTTTCGACAGGCAATAATTCACCCCTCCACTTT
TRBJ1-1 - 14 TRBV5-6 - CASRLSQGNTEAFF TGTGCCAGCAGACTCTCCCAGGGAAACACTGAAGCTTTCTTT
TRBJ2-7 - 13 TRBV30 once CAWSVGTSYEQYF TGTGCCTGGAGTGTGGGGACCTCCTACGAGCAGTACTTC
TRBJ1-5 - 12 TRBV30 - CAWSGSGGSQHF TGTGCCTGGAGTGGGTCCGGGGGGTCCCAGCATTTT
TRBJ1-2 - 15 TRBV11-2 - CASSLGLGADYGYTF TGTGCCAGCAGCTTAGGGCTGGGGGCGGACTATGGCTACACCTTC
TRBJ2-7 TRBD2 13 TRBV7-2 - CASSSRTSGEQYF TGTGCCAGCAGCTCCCGGACTAGTGGCGAGCAGTACTTC
TRBJ2-3 - 12 TRBV29-1 - CSVVLSADTQYF TGCAGCGTTGTTTTATCGGCAGATACGCAGTATTTT
TRBJ1-2 - 13 TRBV11-2 - CASSLPAGYGYTF TGTGCCAGCTCCCTCCCGGCGGGCTATGGCTACACCTTC
TRBJ2-7 TRBD2 17 TRBV19 - CASSQILTAGQPYEQYF TGTGCCAGTAGTCAAATCCTCACAGCGGGGCAACCCTACGAGCAGTACTTC
TRBJ2-5 TRBD2 18 TRBV7-2 - CASSRTGRGGRGGETQYF TGTGCCAGCAGCCGGACGGGGCGGGGGGGCCGTGGTGGAGAGACCCAGTACTTC
TRBJ2-5 TRBD2 15 TRBV19 - CASRPLAGVRETQYF TGTGCCTCCAGGCCCCTAGCGGGAGTAAGGGAGACCCAGTACTTC
TRBJ2-2 - 14 TRBV28 medium-sized CASLAGVPTGELFF TGTGCCAGCCTGGCAGGGGTCCCCACCGGGGAGCTGTTTTTT
TRBJ1-1 - 12 TRBV6-5 - CASSEGYGGAFF TGTGCCAGCAGTGAAGGGTACGGGGGAGCTTTCTTT
TRBJ2-7 - 15 TRBV19 once CASSPLNRAHYEQYF TGTGCCAGTAGTCCGTTAAACAGGGCCCACTACGAGCAGTACTTC
TRBJ1-1 - 15 TRBV11-3 - CASSLGTEMNTEAFF TGTGCCAGCAGCTTAGGGACCGAGATGAACACTGAAGCTTTCTTT
TRBJ1-4 TRBD1 15 TRBV9 - CASSGGTGGGEKLFF TGTGCCAGCAGCGGCGGGACAGGGGGCGGTGAAAAACTGTTTTTT
TRBJ1-4 - 12 TRBV29-1 - CSVLAAGEKPFF TGCAGCGTTTTGGCAGCGGGGGAAAAACCGTTTTTT
TRBJ1-4 - 17 TRBV5-5 - CASSPTPVGQGGEKLFF TGTGCCAGCAGCCCCACCCCGGTCGGGCAGGGTGGTGAAAAACTGTTTTTT
TRBJ1-1 - 12 TRBV6-1 - CASSEGYGGAFF TGTGCCAGCAGTGAAGGGTACGGGGGAGCTTTCTTT
TRBJ2-1 TRBD2 12 TRBV30 - CAWSGGDNEQFF TGTGCCTGGAGCGGGGGGGACAATGAGCAGTTCTTC
TRBJ1-1 - 14 TRBV5-1 few CASSTDTRNTEAFF TGCGCCAGCAGCACCGACACCAGGAACACTGAAGCTTTCTTT
TRBJ2-7 - 14 TRBV2 - CASSESIEEGEQYF TGTGCCAGCAGTGAAAGCATTGAGGAGGGCGAGCAGTACTTC
TRBJ2-2 TRBD2 19 TRBV27 - CASSFSASGRATGTGELFF TGTGCCAGCAGTTTCTCGGCTAGCGGGAGGGCCACCGGCACCGGGGAGCTGTTTTTT
TRBJ2-7 - 12 TRBV10-2 - CASSVIGDEQYF TGCGCCAGCAGTGTAATAGGGGACGAGCAGTACTTC
TRBJ1-2 TRBD1 15 TRBV7-2 - CASSKSGGNDYGYTF TGTGCCAGCAGCAAATCAGGGGGAAACGACTATGGCTACACCTTC
TRBJ1-2 - 12 TRBV11-3 few CASSQGLGGYTF TGTGCCAGCAGCCAGGGACTCGGTGGCTACACCTTC